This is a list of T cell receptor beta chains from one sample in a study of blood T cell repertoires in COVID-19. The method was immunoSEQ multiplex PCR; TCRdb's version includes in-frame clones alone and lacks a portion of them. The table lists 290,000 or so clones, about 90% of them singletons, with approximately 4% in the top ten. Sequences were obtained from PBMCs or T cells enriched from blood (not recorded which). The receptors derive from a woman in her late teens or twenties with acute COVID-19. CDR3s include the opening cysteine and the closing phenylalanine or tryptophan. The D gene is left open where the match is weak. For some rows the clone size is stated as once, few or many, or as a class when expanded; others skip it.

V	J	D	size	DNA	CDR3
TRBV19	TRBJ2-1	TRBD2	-	TGTGCCAGTAGTCCAGGACTAGCGGGAACAAGCTCCTACAATGAGCAGTTCTTC	CASSPGLAGTSSYNEQFF
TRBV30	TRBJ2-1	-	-	TGTGCCTGGAGTGGACAGGCCTACAATGAGCAGTTCTTC	CAWSGQAYNEQFF
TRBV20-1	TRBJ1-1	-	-	TGCAGTGCTAATGATAGGAGCACTGAAGCTTTCTTT	CSANDRSTEAFF
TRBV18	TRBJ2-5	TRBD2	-	TGTGCCAGCTCCCCCCCCAAAGTGCGGGAGCGACTTGGAGAGACCCAGTACTTC	CASSPPKVRERLGETQYF
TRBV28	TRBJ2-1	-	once	TGTGCCAGCAGTTTAGGCGGGAACGTCTACAATGAGCAGTTCTTC	CASSLGGNVYNEQFF
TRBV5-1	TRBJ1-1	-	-	TGCGCCAGCAAAACTCATTTCACAGGGAACACTGAAGCTTTCTTT	CASKTHFTGNTEAFF
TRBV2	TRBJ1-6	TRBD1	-	TGTGCCAGCAGGGGGACAGGAAGGAATTCACCCCTCCACTTT	CASRGTGRNSPLHF
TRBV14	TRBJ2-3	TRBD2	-	TGTGCCAGCAGCCAAGGACTAGCGGTCAGCACAGATACGCAGTATTTT	CASSQGLAVSTDTQYF
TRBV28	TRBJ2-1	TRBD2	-	TGTGCCAGCAGTCAGACTAGCGGGAGACTTACGGAGCAGTTCTTC	CASSQTSGRLTEQFF
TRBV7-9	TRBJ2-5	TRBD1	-	TGTGCCAGCAGCTTAGCTAGGAGGACAGGGGGGACCCAGTACTTC	CASSLARRTGGTQYF
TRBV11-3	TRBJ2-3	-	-	TGTGCCAGCAGTTATGTTGGGGTAGCGGGCACAGATACGCAGTATTTT	CASSYVGVAGTDTQYF
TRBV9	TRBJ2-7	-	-	TGTGCCAGCAGCCCCGCCGGGGGAAGTAGCTACGAGCAGTACTTC	CASSPAGGSSYEQYF
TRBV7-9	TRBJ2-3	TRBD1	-	TGTGCCAGTTCCCCCGTACAGGGGGCAGATACGCAGTATTTT	CASSPVQGADTQYF
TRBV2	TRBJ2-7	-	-	TGTGCCACCCCCCCGGGCCCGGACACCCCTTACGAGCAGTACTTC	CATPPGPDTPYEQYF
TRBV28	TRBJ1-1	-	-	TGTGCCAGCGGACAGAACACTGAAGCTTTCTTT	CASGQNTEAFF
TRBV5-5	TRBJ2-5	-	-	TGTGCCAACTCCTTTGGGGGCGCGGTATGGGAGACCCAGTACTTC	CANSFGGAVWETQYF
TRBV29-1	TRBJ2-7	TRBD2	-	TGCAGCTCCCTGACGGGGGGCGAGCAGTACTTC	CSSLTGGEQYF
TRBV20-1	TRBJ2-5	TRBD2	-	TGCAGTGCTAGTGGGTTGGGTGGGCTAGCGGGAGGGCAGCAAGAGACCCAGTACTTC	CSASGLGGLAGGQQETQYF
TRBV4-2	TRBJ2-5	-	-	TGTGCCAGCAGCCAAAAGGAGCCTGGGGAGACCCAGTACTTC	CASSQKEPGETQYF